The 15 T cell receptor beta chains given below trace back to one sample, sequenced in a study of T cell responses to AZD1222 COVID-19 vaccine (dated by TCRdb to 2020 to 2023). Interpreted using the paper, the time point label stands for: baseline before first vaccination. The library was produced with the immunoSEQ multiplex PCR assay. Here the immuneACCESS table is served through TCRdb, limited to in-frame sequences with V and J called. Missing clones are a known gap in these copies; in checked studies unresolved V genes cover under half, and the rest lacks a known reason. The sample contains 95,000 to 150,000 clones, roughly nine tenths of them found a single time. Together, the top ten hold over 1.5% of the sample. The sequences come from peripheral blood, collected on day 0 of AZD1222 vaccination. The receptors here all came from an adult in good health.

The V call is TRBV2, the J call TRBJ1-2, with D hard to call. CDR1 SNHLY and CDR2 FYNNEI come from the germline V gene. V lost 6 bases, J lost 3 bases, and 11 bases lay in between. CDR3 size: 13 residues. The CDR3 loop reads CASRPFMDYGYTF. Here the CDR3 DNA reads TGTGCCAGCAGGCCATTTATGGACTATGGCTACACCTTC.

The rearrangement links TRBV4-1 to TRBJ2-7; 9 nucleotides match TRBD2. This CDR3 is built from 16 residues. Germline trimming cut 4 bases from V and 6 bases from J; bases unmatched to any gene: 13. Germline assignment: CDR1 MGHRA and CDR2 YSYEKL. The chain's CDR3 is CASSRRVAGVRGEQYF. The CDR3 DNA is TGCGCCAGCAGCCGCCGCGTAGCGGGGGTTCGCGGCGAGCAGTACTTC.

The gene calls are TRBV4-2 and TRBJ1-5; 7 bases are shared with TRBD1. CDR3 length: 14 amino acids. The trim removed 5 bases at V and 1 base at J, leaving 2 bases unmatched. CDR1 and CDR2 from the germline V gene are LGHNA and YNFKEQ. CDR3 in amino acids: CASSKGQSNQPQHF. The CDR3 DNA reads as TGTGCCAGCAGCAAGGGACAGAGCAATCAGCCCCAGCATTTT.

The chain employs TRBV10-3 and TRBJ2-3; D gene uncertain. V was shortened by 4 bases and J by 3 bases, with 14 bases between the two germline ends. The germline CDR1 and CDR2 sequences are ENHRY and SYGVKD. This CDR3 has 15 residues. The CDR3 sequence: CAISGSAGSTDTQYF. Here the CDR3 DNA reads TGTGCCATCAGTGGTTCAGCTGGTTCTACAGATACGCAGTATTTT.

The table lists this clone with a count of one. The V gene is TRBV5-1, the J gene TRBJ1-1; D ambiguous. The CDR3 is 12 residues long. Germline V lookup: CDR1 SGHRS, CDR2 YFSETQ. Trimming stripped 1 base from V and 4 bases from J, with 5 bases between. CDR3 bases: TGCGCCAGCAGCTTGAGTGGCACTGAAGCTTTCTTT. It yields the protein CASSLSGTEAFF.

CDR3 loop: CASSFYGVAGNEQFF. CDR3 nucleotide sequence: TGTGCCAGCAGCTTCTATGGGGTCGCGGGCAATGAGCAGTTCTTC. The rearrangement joins TRBV5-5 to TRBJ2-1; possible D gene TRBD2, 5 bases. V was clipped by 2 bases and J by 6 bases, with 15 bases between them. Per the germline V gene, CDR1 is SGHKS and CDR2 is YYEKEE (reference sequence). The CDR3 covers 15 residues.

This chain links TRBV5-1 with TRBJ2-7, with D uncertain. The CDR3 is made up of 13 amino acids. Germline V gives CDR1 SGHRS, CDR2 YFSETQ. V lost 4 bases, J lost 3 bases, and 11 bases lay in between. CDR3 sequence reads: CASSEAELYEQYF. The CDR3 coding sequence is TGCGCCAGCAGCGAGGCGGAACTCTACGAGCAGTACTTC.

This rearrangement joins TRBV7-9 to TRBJ1-2, with 9 nucleotides matching TRBD1. CDR3 length equals 15 residues. CDR1 is SEHNR and CDR2 is FQNEAQ in the germline V gene (reference sequence). V shed 5 bases and J 4 bases; nucleotides not matched to a gene: 8. DNA for the CDR3: TGTGCCAGCAGCGCACCCGGGACAGGGACCTATGGCTACACCTTC. Amino acids: CASSAPGTGTYGYTF.

The chain carries TRBV10-3 and TRBJ1-1, with D unresolved. This CDR3 is built from 14 residues. Germline V gives CDR1 ENHRY, CDR2 SYGVKD. With 3 bases removed from V and 1 base from J, the gap between germline ends came to 9 bases. The CDR3 region has the DNA TGTGCCATCAGTGAATTAGCGGGGAACACTGAAGCTTTCTTT. Residues: CAISELAGNTEAFF.

The chain recombines TRBV27 with TRBJ1-2, with D unresolved. The V gene's germline CDR1 is MNHEY and CDR2 SMNVEV (reference sequence). Trimming took 2 bases from V and 2 from J, leaving 9 bases between them. The CDR3 covers 14 residues. The CDR3 region has the DNA TGTGCCAGCAGTTTAAGTGGCAGCAACTATGGCTACACCTTC. Its translation: CASSLSGSNYGYTF.

V usage is TRBV11-2 and J usage is TRBJ1-2, with D unresolved. This CDR3 is 15 amino acids long. V gave up 5 bases and J gave up 2 bases, with 15 bases separating them. The germline gives CDR1 SGHAT, CDR2 FQNNGV. CDR3 bases: TGTGCCAGCAGCCCCCTAGGTTGGGGAAACTATGGCTACACCTTC. This sequence encodes CASSPLGWGNYGYTF. Full variable domain (rest looked up from reference TRBV11-2 and TRBJ1-2): EAGVAQSPRYKIIEKRQSVAFWCNPISGHATLYWYQQILGQGPKLLIQFQNNGVVDDSQLPKDRFSAERLKGVDSTLKIQPAKLEDSAVYLCASSPLGWGNYGYTFGSGTRLTVV.

This clone was picked up one time. V usage is TRBV3-1 (or the pseudogene TRBV3-2) and J usage is TRBJ2-1, with 11 bases that match TRBD2. V lost 0 bases, J lost 8 bases, and 6 bases stayed unmatched. The CDR3 has 16 amino acids. The germline CDR1 and CDR2 sequences are LGHDT and YNNKEL (reference sequence). CDR3 DNA sequence: TGTGCCAGCAGCCAAGATAGCGGGGGGGCCGTCGATGAGCAGTTCTTC. This encodes CASSQDSGGAVDEQFF.

The chain carries TRBV5-1 and TRBJ2-3, with D perhaps matching TRBD1 (6 bases). The CDR3 consists of 13 residues. Per the germline V gene, CDR1 is SGHRS and CDR2 is YFSETQ. V was trimmed by 1 base and J by 6 bases, leaving 9 bases between them. CDR3 protein: CASSLWQGDTQYF. In DNA, the CDR3 is TGCGCCAGCAGCTTGTGGCAGGGGGATACGCAGTATTTT. Based on the CDR3 plus reference TRBV5-1 and TRBJ2-3, the full variable domain is KAGVTQTPRYLIKTRGQQVTLSCSPISGHRSVSWYQQTPGQGLQFLFEYFSETQRNKGNFPGRFSGRQFSNSRSEMNVSTLELGDSALYLCASSLWQGDTQYFGPGTRLTVL.

V is TRBV12-5 and J is TRBJ1-1; D is possibly TRBD1 (5 bases). The CDR3 covers 15 residues. Trimming took 0 bases from V and 4 from J, leaving 12 bases between them. CDR1 and CDR2 (germline): LGHNT, FRNRAP. The CDR3 sequence is CASGLVLAQGTEAFF. CDR3 coding DNA: TGTGCTAGTGGTTTGGTACTCGCGCAGGGCACTGAAGCTTTCTTT. Variable domain in full (rest from reference TRBV12-5 and TRBJ1-1): DARVTQTPRHKVTEMGQEVTMRCQPILGHNTVFWYRQTMMQGLELLAYFRNRAPLDDSGMPKDRFSAEMPDATLATLKIQPSEPRDSAVYFCASGLVLAQGTEAFFGQGTRLTVV.

The chain is built from TRBV2 and TRBJ2-7; possibly TRBD1 for D (5 bases). The CDR3 contains 15 residues. V shed 2 bases and J shed 0 bases, with 11 bases lying between them. The germline V gene encodes CDR1 SNHLY and CDR2 FYNNEI. CDR3 loop: CASSERGRVSYEQYF. The CDR3 nucleotides read TGTGCCAGCAGTGAAAGGGGTAGGGTCTCCTACGAGCAGTACTTC.